These T cell receptor beta chains were read from a single sample in a study of blood T cell repertoires in COVID-19. The assay was immunoSEQ multiplex PCR, and TCRdb's table has in-frame clones only and misses some. The sample holds about 80,000 clones, approximately 90% seen once. The source material was peripheral blood. These receptors came from a man between 65 and 80 years old with active or convalescent COVID-19. CDR3s leave out the opening cysteine and the closing phenylalanine or tryptophan.

TRBV2	TRBJ1-1	ASSDWQGASEAF
TRBV7-9	TRBJ2-3	ASSLALTDTQY
TRBV11-2	TRBJ1-1	ASSSGTGGGTEAF
TRBV5-1	TRBJ1-1	ASSVEGGASTEAF
TRBV5-5	TRBJ2-7	ASSWAGGGPYEQY
TRBV21-1	TRBJ2-7	ASIVYRERPYEQY
TRBV5-1	TRBJ2-1	ASSLLAGGGEQF
TRBV7-9	TRBJ1-6	ASSFGQGESPLH
TRBV7-8	TRBJ2-1	ASSLGQDFDAHEQF
TRBV29-1	TRBJ1-2	SVRTGINYGYT
TRBV28	TRBJ2-5	ASSSAGDQETQY
TRBV6-1	TRBJ1-1	ASSERRGDTEAF
TRBV14	TRBJ2-1	ASSQDRVPYNEQF
TRBV29-1	TRBJ2-2	SVAGQATGELF
TRBV5-4	TRBJ2-7	ASSFDRNYEQY
TRBV27	TRBJ2-1	ASSSRTSGPYNEQF
TRBV5-4	TRBJ1-1	ASSTGQGRPEAF
TRBV30	TRBJ2-7	AWSVGGSSYEQY
TRBV7-2	TRBJ2-2	ASSLEDRGRPGELF
TRBV3-1/TRBV3-2	TRBJ2-7	ASSQGGLAGAYEQY
TRBV10-3	TRBJ2-7	AISEPNPGRGFYEQY
TRBV25-1	TRBJ2-5	ASSEGGARKETQY
TRBV5-6	TRBJ1-1	ASSQLSGNTEAF
TRBV7-2	TRBJ2-1	ASSTTGGGYNEQF
TRBV9	TRBJ1-2	ASSGRVSLDGYT
TRBV6-1	TRBJ1-2	ASSEVIGISINT
TRBV9	TRBJ2-7	ASSPRGQGSSYEQY
TRBV7-9	TRBJ1-1	ASSLGAGRKAF
TRBV30	TRBJ2-1	AWSVRTGVYNEQF
TRBV7-2	TRBJ1-5	ASSLHSRQTDNQPQH
TRBV6-6	TRBJ2-4	ASSSGGLGIQY
TRBV4-3	TRBJ1-1	ASSHRQGGTEAF
TRBV10-3	TRBJ2-5	AISATMIDETQY
TRBV6-2/TRBV6-3	TRBJ2-7	ASSYDPGRGSYEQY
TRBV7-2	TRBJ2-7	ASSLIGGRSGPEQY
TRBV28	TRBJ2-3	ASSFGLGGTDTQY